This passage covers 3 T cell receptor beta chains from one sample sequenced in a study of Ad26.COV2.S vaccination and SARS-CoV-2 variants. The treatment: approximately 18 received Ad26.COV2.S at low or high dose, single or two shots; roughly 5 received placebo; per-sample allocation not given. Sampling took place 63 days after the first vaccine or placebo injection. The repertoire was sequenced with immunoSEQ multiplex PCR; TCRdb's copy has only in-frame clones and lacks some. The repertoire consists of about 390,000 clones, with approximately 86% occurring once and the leading ten covering roughly 3.5%. The sequencing here drew on peripheral blood, taken in a trial of Ad26.COV2.S vaccine versus placebo. The receptors derive from a person aged 18-60 years who received the Ad26.COV2.S COVID-19 vaccine or a placebo.

To note about this clone: The same CDR3 is also encoded by other DNA sequences in this sample. The chain combines TRBV9 with TRBJ1-1, with unresolved D. CDR1 SGDLS and CDR2 YYNGEE come from the germline V gene. This CDR3 has 13 residues. Trimming left V 0 bases short and J 1 base short, with 4 bases between. The CDR3 sequence is CASSVAANTEAFF. The CDR3 region has the DNA TGTGCCAGCAGCGTAGCCGCGAACACTGAAGCTTTCTTT.

The genes are TRBV29-1 and TRBJ1-2; D might be TRBD1 (5 bases). Germline values: CDR1 SQVTM, CDR2 ANQGSEA. The length of the CDR3 is 15 residues. V was trimmed by 6 bases and J by 0 bases, leaving 17 bases between them. CDR3 sequence (DNA): TGCAGCGTGGGGGGACCGACGTTAGCTAACTATGGCTACACCTTC. Translated: CSVGGPTLANYGYTF.

In this sample, this clone turned up once. The rearrangement joins TRBV18 to TRBJ2-5; possibly TRBD2 for D (6 bases). V was pared by 4 bases and J by 4 bases, with 10 bases between. The CDR3 contains 13 residues. Per the germline V gene, CDR1 is KGHSH and CDR2 is LQKENI. The CDR3 sequence is CASSQGGLETQYF. CDR3 DNA sequence: TGTGCCAGCTCACAAGGAGGGTTAGAGACCCAGTACTTC.